This TCR beta chain was profiled in a study of CD8 T cells in ankylosing spondylitis. Notes on the study in general: Ankylosing spondylitis blood appeared to carry a characteristic TCR beta motif of several highly homologous variants.

This clonotype occurred a few times. Its cognate antigen is unknown. One entry per CDR3 protein results from TCRdb running MiXCR on the 5' RACE reads. The sample consists of roughly 700,000 distinct CDR3 sequences, under 20% of them appearing once. The CDR3 loop spans 15 amino acids. In germline, CDR1 is SGDLS, CDR2 YYNGEE. Trimming removed 0 bases at V and 4 bases at J, with 13 bases between. Sequencing was performed on blood, either unsorted or a sorted T cell fraction (not recorded which). The clonotype was recovered from a male donor with ankylosing spondylitis. The rearrangement joins TRBV9 to TRBJ1-2; D is possibly TRBD1 (6 bases). The CDR3 spells CASSVERDIIYGYTF. For the CDR3, the DNA is TGTGCCAGCAGCGTAGAACGGGACATCATCTATGGCTACACCTTC.